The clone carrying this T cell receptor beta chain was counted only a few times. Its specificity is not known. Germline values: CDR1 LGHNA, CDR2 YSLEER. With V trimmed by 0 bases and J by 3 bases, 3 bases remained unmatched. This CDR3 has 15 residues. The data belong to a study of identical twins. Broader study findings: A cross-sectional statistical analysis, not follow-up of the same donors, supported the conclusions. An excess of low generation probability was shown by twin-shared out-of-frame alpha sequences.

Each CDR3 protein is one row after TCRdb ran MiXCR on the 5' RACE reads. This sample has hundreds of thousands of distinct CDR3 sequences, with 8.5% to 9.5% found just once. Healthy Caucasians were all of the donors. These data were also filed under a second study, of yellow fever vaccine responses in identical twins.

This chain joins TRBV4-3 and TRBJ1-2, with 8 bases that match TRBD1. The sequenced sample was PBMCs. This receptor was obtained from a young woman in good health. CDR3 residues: CASSQDLGQDYGYTF. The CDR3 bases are TGCGCCAGCAGCCAAGATCTGGGACAGGACTATGGCTACACCTTC.